Detailed here is one T cell receptor beta chain. Sequencing used immunoSEQ multiplex PCR; TCRdb keeps in-frame clones, though not all of them. The sample records approximately 23,000 clones, around 89% being singletons. The sample originates from a study of T cell changes during pregnancy in multiple sclerosis. Germline CDR1 reads LGHNA; CDR2 reads YSLEER. Germline trimming cut 1 base from V and 6 bases from J; bases unmatched to any gene: 5. The CDR3 is 17 amino acids. This chain uses TRBV4-3 with TRBJ2-1, with TRBD2 matching over 14 bases. The clonotype was recovered from a female donor with multiple sclerosis, enrolled in a pregnancy study. The sequences come from CD8+ T cells from peripheral blood mononuclear cells, collected in the first trimester of pregnancy. The CDR3 loop is CASSQGRLAGGFNEQFF. CDR3 in DNA: TGCGCCAGCAGCCAAGGTAGACTAGCGGGAGGGTTCAATGAGCAGTTCTTC.